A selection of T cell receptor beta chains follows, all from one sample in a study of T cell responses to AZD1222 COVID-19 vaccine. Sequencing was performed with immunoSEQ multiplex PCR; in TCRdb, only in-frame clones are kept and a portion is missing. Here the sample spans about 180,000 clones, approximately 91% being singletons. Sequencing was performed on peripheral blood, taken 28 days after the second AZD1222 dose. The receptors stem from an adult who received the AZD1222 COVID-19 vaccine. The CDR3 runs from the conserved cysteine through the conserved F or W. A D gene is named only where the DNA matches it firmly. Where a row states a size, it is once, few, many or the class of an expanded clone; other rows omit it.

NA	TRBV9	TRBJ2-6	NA	TGTGCCAGCAGTGAGTCTGGGGCCAACGTCCTGACTTTC	CASSESGANVLTF
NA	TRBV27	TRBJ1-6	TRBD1	TGTGCCAGCAGTTTATACTGGACAGGGGAAATGGATAATTCACCCCTCCACTTT	CASSLYWTGEMDNSPLHF
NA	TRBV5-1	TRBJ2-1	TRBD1	TGCGCCAGCCACACCTCCGGGACAGGGGCCCACAATGAGCAGTTCTTC	CASHTSGTGAHNEQFF
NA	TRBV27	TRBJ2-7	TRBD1	TGTGCCAGCAGTTGGGGACAGGGGGCGCGGTACGAGCAGTACTTC	CASSWGQGARYEQYF
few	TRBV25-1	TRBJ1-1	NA	TGTGCCAGCAGGGGGTGGAACACTGAAGCTTTCTTT	CASRGWNTEAFF
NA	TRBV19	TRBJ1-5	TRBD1	TGTGCCAGTAGTATAGACCCCCCCACAGGGGATCGAGGTCAGCCCCAGCATTTT	CASSIDPPTGDRGQPQHF
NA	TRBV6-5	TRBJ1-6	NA	TGTGCCAGCAGTTACTCTAAAAATTCACCCCTCCACTTT	CASSYSKNSPLHF
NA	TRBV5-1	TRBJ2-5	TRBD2	TGCGCCAGCAGCTTGGGACTAGCGGGGGTCCAAGAGACCCAGTACTTC	CASSLGLAGVQETQYF
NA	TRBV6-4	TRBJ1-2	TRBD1	TGTGCCAGCAGTGACTCGGGGACAGGGGGCTATGGCTACACCTTC	CASSDSGTGGYGYTF
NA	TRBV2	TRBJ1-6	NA	TGTGCCAGCAACCCCCCGGCGGGGAATTCACCCCTCCACTTT	CASNPPAGNSPLHF
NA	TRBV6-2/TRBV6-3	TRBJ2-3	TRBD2	TGTGCCAGCAGTTATTCGGGCCCAGCGGGAGGAGCAGATACGCAGTATTTT	CASSYSGPAGGADTQYF
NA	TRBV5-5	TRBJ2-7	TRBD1	TGTGCCAGCAGCTTGGGGACAGGTTACTCCTACGAGCAGTACTTC	CASSLGTGYSYEQYF
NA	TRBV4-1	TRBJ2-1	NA	TGCGCCAGCAGCCGGGGAGGATCCTACAATGAGCAGTTCTTC	CASSRGGSYNEQFF
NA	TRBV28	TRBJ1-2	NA	TGTGCCAGCAGTTCTGGGACATACTATGGCTACACCTTC	CASSSGTYYGYTF
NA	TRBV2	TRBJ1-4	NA	TGTGCCAGCAGTGAAATGGACAGTAATGAAAAACTGTTTTTT	CASSEMDSNEKLFF
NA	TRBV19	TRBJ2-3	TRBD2	TGTGCCAGTATAGCGGGAGGGCGCACAGATACGCAGTATTTT	CASIAGGRTDTQYF
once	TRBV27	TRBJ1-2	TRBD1	TGTGCCAGCAGTTTGGGCAGGGGGCTTGCCGGCTACACCTTC	CASSLGRGLAGYTF
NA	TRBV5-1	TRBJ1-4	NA	TGCGCCAGCAGCTTGGAAAGTAGTGAAAAACTGTTTTTT	CASSLESSEKLFF
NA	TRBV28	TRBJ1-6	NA	TGTGCCAGCACCTCGGGGGGGTCTTATAATTCACCCCTCCACTTT	CASTSGGSYNSPLHF
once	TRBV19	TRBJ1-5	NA	TGTGCCAGTAGTATAGAAGGCAGGGAGAATCAGCCCCAGCATTTT	CASSIEGRENQPQHF
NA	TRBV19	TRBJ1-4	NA	TGTGCCAGTAGTCTTGGTCTTAATGAAAAACTGTTTTTT	CASSLGLNEKLFF
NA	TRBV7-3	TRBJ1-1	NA	TGTGCCAGCAGCCTTACGTTGAACACTGAAGCTTTCTTT	CASSLTLNTEAFF
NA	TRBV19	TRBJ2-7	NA	TGTGCCAGTAGTTCAGGGTACGAGCAGTACTTC	CASSSGYEQYF
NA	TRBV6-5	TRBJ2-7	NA	TGTGCCAGCAGAAAACCAGGGAGGGAGCAGTACTTC	CASRKPGREQYF
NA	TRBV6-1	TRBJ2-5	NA	TGTGCCAGCAGTGAAGAGGTGGGCAGGGGATCAGAGACCCAGTACTTC	CASSEEVGRGSETQYF
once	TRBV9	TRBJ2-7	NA	TGTGCCAGCAGCGTAGCCGGGGGGCCCTCCTACGAGCAGTACTTC	CASSVAGGPSYEQYF
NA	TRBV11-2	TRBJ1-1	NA	TGTGCCAGCAGCGAGTCCAGAAACACTGAAGCTTTCTTT	CASSESRNTEAFF
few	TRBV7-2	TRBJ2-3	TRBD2	TGTGCCATAGAGCTTTGGGCTAGCGGGGCCGCCACAGATACGCAGTATTTT	CAIELWASGAATDTQYF
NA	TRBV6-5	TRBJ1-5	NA	TGTGCCAGCAGCTCCCAATATAGCAATCAGCCCCAGCATTTT	CASSSQYSNQPQHF
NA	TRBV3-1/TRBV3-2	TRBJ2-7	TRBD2	TGTGCCAGCAGCCAAGCCGGGGGGGACTACGAGCAGTACTTC	CASSQAGGDYEQYF
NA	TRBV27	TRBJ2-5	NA	TGTGCCAGCAGTTTACTCAGGGGAGAGACCCAGTACTTC	CASSLLRGETQYF
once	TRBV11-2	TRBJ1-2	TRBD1	TGTGCCAGCAGCACGGGACAGGGATCTCTTAGGGGCTACACCTTC	CASSTGQGSLRGYTF
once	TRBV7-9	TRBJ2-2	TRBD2	TGTGCCAGCAGCCCGCCGGGACTAGCGGGAGGTTGGGATGCCGGGGAGCTGTTTTTT	CASSPPGLAGGWDAGELFF
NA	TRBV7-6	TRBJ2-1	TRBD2	TGTGCCAGCAGCTTTAGTGCTAGCGGGGGAGGGACTGAGCAGTTCTTC	CASSFSASGGGTEQFF
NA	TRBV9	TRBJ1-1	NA	TGTGCCAGCACCAAAGTCGCGGACACTGAAGCTTTCTTT	CASTKVADTEAFF
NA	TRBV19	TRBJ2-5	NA	TGTGCCAGTAGTATAGGGGACTGGGAGACCCAGTACTTC	CASSIGDWETQYF
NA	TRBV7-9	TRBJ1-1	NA	TGTGCCAGCAGCTTACTCAGGGTTGGCACTGAAGCTTTCTTT	CASSLLRVGTEAFF
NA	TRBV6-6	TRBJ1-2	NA	TGTGCCAGCAGTTACGCGGGGCAGACCTATGGCTACACCTTC	CASSYAGQTYGYTF
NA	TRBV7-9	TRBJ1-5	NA	TGTGCCAGCAGCTTTGGGGATCAGCCCCAGCATTTT	CASSFGDQPQHF
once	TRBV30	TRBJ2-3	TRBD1	TGTGCCTGGGGACAGGGGGGAGATACGCAGTATTTT	CAWGQGGDTQYF
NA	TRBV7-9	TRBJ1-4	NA	TGTGCCAGCAGTTCCGGCGGGGGCACTAATGAAAAACTGTTTTTT	CASSSGGGTNEKLFF
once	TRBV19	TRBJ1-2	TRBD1	TGTGCCAGTAGTCCGCGACAGGGTGGTGGCTACACCTTC	CASSPRQGGGYTF
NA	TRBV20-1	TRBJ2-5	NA	TGCAGTGCTAGTCAGGGGGGAGCCTCCCAAGAGACCCAGTACTTC	CSASQGGASQETQYF